This T cell receptor (beta chain) is drawn from a study of OX40 agonist ivuxolimab in advanced cancers. Whole-study findings and limits: Expanded clones were, on average, more numerous in CD8+ T cells than in CD4+. By week 6 at 0.1 to 3.0 mg/kg, blood CD4+ and CD8+ T cells had expanded clonally.

The germline V gene encodes CDR1 SGHTA and CDR2 FQGNSA. The CDR3 has 13 amino acids. V was pared by 5 bases and J by 0 bases, with 7 bases between. The table came from immunoSEQ multiplex PCR; TCRdb's copy has only in-frame clones and leaves some out. In the table there are over 65,000 clones, almost 85% of which are singletons. Details on this clone: Its antigen is undetermined.

The receptor's source is an adult with an advanced solid tumor such as melanoma, head and neck, liver or kidney cancer. The sample here was CD4+ or CD8+ T cells sorted from blood, taken in a trial of the OX40 agonist ivuxolimab. The chain has TRBV7-2 and TRBJ1-1; D is ambiguous. The CDR3 loop reads CASSHAVNTEAFF. In DNA, the CDR3 is TGTGCCAGCAGCCACGCAGTGAACACTGAAGCTTTCTTT.